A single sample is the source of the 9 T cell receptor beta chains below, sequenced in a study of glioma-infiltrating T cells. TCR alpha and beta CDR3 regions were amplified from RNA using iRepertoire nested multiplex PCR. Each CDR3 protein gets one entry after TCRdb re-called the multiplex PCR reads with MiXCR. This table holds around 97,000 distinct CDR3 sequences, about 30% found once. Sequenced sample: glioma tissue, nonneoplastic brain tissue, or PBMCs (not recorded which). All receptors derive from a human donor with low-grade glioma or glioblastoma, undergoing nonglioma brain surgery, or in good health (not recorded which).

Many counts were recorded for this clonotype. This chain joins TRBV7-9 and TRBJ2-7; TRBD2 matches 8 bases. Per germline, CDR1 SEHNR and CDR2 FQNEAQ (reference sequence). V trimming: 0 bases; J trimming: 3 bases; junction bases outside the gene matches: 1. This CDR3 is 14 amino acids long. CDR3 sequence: CASSLAGTSYEQYF. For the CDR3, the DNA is TGTGCCAGCAGCTTAGCAGGGACTAGCTACGAGCAGTACTTC. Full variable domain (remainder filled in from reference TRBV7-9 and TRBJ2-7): DTGVSQNPRHKITKRGQNVTFRCDPISEHNRLYWYRQTLGQGPEFLTYFQNEAQLEKSRLLSDRFSAERPKGSFSTLEIQRTEQGDSAMYLCASSLAGTSYEQYFGPGTRLTVT.

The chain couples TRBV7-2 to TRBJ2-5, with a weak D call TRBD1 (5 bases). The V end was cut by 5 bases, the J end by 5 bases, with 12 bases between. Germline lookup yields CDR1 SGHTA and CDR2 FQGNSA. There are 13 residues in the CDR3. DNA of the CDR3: TGTGCCAGCAGCGAACAGGCGGCGGAGACCCAGTACTTC. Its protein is CASSEQAAETQYF. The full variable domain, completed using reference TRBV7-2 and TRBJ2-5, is GAGVSQSPSNKVTEKGKDVELRCDPISGHTALYWYRQSLGQGLEFLIYFQGNSAPDKSGLPSDRFSAERTGGSVSTLTIQRTQQEDSAVYLCASSEQAAETQYFGPGTRLLVL.

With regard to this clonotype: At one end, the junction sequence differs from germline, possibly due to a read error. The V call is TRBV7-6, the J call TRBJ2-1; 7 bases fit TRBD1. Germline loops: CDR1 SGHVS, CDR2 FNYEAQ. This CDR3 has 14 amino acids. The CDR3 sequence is CAGSLLSTGDEQFF. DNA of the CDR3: TGTGCCGGCAGCTTATTGAGTACAGGGGATGAGCAGTTCTTC.

The CDR3 DNA follows: TGTGCCAGCAGCCCGCGACAGGGCAAGAATTCACCCCTCCACTTT. Encoded protein: CASSPRQGKNSPLHF. This rearrangement joins TRBV9 to TRBJ1-6, with 7 positions matching TRBD1. CDR3 length: 15 residues. J lost 7 bases, V lost 4 bases, and 8 bases had no gene match. Germline loops: CDR1 SGDLS, CDR2 YYNGEE.

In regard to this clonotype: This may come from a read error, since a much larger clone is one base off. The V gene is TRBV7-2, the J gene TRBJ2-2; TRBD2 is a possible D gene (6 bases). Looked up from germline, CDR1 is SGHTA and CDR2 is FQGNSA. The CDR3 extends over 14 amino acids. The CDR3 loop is CASSLELASGEPFF. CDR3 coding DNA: TGTGCCAGCAGCTTAGAACTAGCAAGTGGGGAGCCGTTTTTT.

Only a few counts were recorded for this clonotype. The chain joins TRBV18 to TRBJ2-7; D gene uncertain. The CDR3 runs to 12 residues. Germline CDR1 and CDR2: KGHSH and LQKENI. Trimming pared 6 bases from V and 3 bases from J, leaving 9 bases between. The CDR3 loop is CASSPAGYEQYF. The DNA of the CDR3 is TGTGCCAGCTCCCCAGCCGGCTACGAGCAGTACTTC.

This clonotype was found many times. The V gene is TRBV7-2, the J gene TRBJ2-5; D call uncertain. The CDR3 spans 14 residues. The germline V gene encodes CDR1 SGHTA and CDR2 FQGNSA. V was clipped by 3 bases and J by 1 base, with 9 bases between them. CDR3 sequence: CASSFRRFQETQYF. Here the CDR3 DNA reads TGTGCCAGCAGCTTTCGACGGTTCCAAGAGACCCAGTACTTC.

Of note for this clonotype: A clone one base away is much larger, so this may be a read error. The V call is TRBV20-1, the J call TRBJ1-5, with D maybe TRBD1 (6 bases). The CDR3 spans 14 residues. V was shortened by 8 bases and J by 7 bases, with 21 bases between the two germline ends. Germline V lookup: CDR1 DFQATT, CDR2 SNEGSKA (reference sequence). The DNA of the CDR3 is TGCAGTTCCCCAGGGGAAGGGGGGACGCAGCCCCAGCATTTT. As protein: CSSPGEGGTQPQHF.

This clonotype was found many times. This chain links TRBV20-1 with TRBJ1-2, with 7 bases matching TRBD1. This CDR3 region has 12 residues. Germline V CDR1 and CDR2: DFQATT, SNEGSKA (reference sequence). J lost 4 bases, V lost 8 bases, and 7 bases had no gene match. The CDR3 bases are TGCAGTACACCCGGGACAGTCTATGGCTACACCTTC. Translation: CSTPGTVYGYTF.